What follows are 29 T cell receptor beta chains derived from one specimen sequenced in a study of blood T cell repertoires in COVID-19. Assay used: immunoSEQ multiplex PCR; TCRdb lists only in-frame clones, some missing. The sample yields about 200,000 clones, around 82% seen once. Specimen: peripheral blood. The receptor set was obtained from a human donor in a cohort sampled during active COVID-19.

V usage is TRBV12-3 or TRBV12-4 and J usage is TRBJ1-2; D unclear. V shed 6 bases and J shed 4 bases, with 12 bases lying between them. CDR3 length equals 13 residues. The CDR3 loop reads CASRRAATYGYTF. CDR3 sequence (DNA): TGTGCCAGCAGGCGGGCAGCCACCTATGGCTACACCTTC.

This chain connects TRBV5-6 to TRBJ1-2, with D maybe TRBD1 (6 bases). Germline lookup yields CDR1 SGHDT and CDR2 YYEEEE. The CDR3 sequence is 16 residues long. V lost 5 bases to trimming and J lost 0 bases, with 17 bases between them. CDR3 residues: CASREPRGAANYGYTF. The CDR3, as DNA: TGTGCCAGCAGAGAACCCAGGGGAGCAGCTAACTATGGCTACACCTTC.

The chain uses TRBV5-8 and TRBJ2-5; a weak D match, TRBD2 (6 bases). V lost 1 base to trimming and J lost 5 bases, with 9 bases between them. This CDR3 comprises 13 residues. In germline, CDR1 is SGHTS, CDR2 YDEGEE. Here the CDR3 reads CASSLRGLETQYF. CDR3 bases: TGTGCCAGCAGCTTGAGGGGACTTGAGACCCAGTACTTC.

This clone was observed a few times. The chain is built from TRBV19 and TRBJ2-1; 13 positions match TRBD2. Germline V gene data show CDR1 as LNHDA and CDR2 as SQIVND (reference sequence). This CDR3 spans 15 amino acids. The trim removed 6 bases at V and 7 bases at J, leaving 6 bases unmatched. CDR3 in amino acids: CASSAEGLAGNEQFF. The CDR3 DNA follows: TGTGCCAGTAGCGCCGAGGGACTAGCGGGGAATGAGCAGTTCTTC.

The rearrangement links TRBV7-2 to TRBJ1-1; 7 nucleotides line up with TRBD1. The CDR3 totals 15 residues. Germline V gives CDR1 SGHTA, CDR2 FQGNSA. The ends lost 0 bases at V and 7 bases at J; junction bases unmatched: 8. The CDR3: CASSLASRTGGEAFF. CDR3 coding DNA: TGTGCCAGCAGCTTAGCGTCCCGGACAGGTGGTGAAGCTTTCTTT. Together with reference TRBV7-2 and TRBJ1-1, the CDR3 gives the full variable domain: GAGVSQSPSNKVTEKGKDVELRCDPISGHTALYWYRQSLGQGLEFLIYFQGNSAPDKSGLPSDRFSAERTGGSVSTLTIQRTQQEDSAVYLCASSLASRTGGEAFFGQGTRLTVV.

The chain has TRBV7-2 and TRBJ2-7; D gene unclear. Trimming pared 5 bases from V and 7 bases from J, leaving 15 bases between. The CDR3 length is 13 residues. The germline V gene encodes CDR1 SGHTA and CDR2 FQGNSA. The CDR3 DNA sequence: TGTGCCAGCAGCCCCCATAAGTCCGAGGAGCAGTACTTC. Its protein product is CASSPHKSEEQYF.

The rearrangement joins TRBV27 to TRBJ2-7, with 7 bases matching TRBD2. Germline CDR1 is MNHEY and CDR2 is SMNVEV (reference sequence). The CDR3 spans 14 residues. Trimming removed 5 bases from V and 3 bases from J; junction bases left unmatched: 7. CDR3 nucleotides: TGTGCCAGCAGTAGGCTAGCGGAGAGCTACGAGCAGTACTTC. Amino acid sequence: CASSRLAESYEQYF.

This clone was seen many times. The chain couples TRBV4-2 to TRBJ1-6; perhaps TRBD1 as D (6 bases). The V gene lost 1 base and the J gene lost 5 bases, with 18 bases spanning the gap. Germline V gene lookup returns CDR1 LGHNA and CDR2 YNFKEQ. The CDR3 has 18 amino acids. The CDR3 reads CASSQAVDRIWDNSPLHF. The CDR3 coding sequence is TGTGCCAGCAGCCAAGCCGTGGACAGAATTTGGGATAATTCACCCCTCCACTTT.

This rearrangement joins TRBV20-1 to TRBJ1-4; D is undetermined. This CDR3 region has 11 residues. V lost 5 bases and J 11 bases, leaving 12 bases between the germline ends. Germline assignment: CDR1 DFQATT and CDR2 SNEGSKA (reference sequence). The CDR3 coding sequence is TGCAGTGCTGCCGAGGTGGAGAAACTGTTTTTT. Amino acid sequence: CSAAEVEKLFF.

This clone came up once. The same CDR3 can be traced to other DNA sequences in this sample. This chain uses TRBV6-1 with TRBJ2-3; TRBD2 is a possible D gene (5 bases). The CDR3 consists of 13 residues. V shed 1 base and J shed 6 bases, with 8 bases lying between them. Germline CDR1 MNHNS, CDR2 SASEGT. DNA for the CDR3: TGTGCCAGCAGTGAAGAGAGGGCCGATACGCAGTATTTT. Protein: CASSEERADTQYF.

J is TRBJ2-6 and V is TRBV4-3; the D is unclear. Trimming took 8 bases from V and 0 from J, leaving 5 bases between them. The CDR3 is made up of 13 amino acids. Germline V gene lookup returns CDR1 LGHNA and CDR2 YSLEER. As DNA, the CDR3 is TGCGCCAGCGGAGCCTCTGGGGCCAACGTCCTGACTTTC. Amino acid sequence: CASGASGANVLTF.

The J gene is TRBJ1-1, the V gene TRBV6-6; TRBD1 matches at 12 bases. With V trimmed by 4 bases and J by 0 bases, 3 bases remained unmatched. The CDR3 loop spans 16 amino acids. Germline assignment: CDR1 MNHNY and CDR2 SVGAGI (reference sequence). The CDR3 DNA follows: TGTGCCAGCAGTTTCCGGGACAGGGGGCTGAACACTGAAGCTTTCTTT. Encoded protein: CASSFRDRGLNTEAFF.

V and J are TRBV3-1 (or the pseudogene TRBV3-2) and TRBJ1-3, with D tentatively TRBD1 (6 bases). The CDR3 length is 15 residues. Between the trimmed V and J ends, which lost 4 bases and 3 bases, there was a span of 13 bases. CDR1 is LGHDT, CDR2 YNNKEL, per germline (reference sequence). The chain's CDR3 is CASSRARDIGNTIYF. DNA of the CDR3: TGTGCCAGCAGCCGGGCCCGGGACATTGGAAACACCATATATTTT.

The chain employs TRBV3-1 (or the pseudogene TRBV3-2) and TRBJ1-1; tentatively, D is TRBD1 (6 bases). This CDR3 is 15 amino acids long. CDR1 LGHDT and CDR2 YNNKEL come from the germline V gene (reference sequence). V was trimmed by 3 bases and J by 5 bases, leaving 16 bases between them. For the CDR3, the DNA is TGTGCCAGCAGCCAGACCCGGACGACAGGAACTGAAGCTTTCTTT. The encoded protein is CASSQTRTTGTEAFF.

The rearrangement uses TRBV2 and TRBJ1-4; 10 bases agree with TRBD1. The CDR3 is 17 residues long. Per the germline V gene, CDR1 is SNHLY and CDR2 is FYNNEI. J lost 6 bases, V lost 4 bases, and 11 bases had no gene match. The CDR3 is CASSGDRGPGGYEKLFF. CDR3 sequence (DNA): TGTGCCAGCAGTGGGGACAGGGGACCTGGGGGATATGAAAAACTGTTTTTT.

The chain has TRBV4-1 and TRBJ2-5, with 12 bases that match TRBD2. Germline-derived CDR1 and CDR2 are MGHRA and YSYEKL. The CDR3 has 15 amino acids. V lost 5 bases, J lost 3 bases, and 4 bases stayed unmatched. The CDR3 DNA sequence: TGCGCCAGCAGCTGGAGGACTAGCGGGGAAGAGACCCAGTACTTC. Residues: CASSWRTSGEETQYF.

CDR3: CASSLGSSGDEQYF. CDR3 DNA: TGTGCCAGCAGCTTAGGGTCTAGCGGGGACGAGCAGTACTTC. The chain links TRBV7-6 to TRBJ2-7; 9 bases align to TRBD2. The J segment lost 5 bases and the V segment lost 1 base, leaving 3 bases of the junction unmatched. The germline V gene encodes CDR1 SGHVS and CDR2 FNYEAQ. The CDR3 consists of 14 residues.

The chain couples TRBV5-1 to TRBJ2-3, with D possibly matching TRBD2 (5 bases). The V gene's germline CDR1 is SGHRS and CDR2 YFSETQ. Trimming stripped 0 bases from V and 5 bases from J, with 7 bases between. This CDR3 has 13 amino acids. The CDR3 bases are TGCGCCAGCAGCTTGGCGGGGATAGATACGCAGTATTTT. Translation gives CASSLAGIDTQYF.

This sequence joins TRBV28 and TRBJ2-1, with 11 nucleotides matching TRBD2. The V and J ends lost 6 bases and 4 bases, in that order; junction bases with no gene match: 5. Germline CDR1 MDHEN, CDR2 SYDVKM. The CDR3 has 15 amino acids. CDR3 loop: CASSLTSGTYNEQFF. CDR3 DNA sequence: TGTGCCAGCAGCCTGACTAGCGGGACTTACAATGAGCAGTTCTTC.

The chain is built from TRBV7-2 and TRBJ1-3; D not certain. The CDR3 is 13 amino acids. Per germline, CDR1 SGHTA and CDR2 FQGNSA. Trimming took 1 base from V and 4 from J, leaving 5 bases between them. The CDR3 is CASSLEQGNTIYF. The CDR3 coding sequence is TGTGCCAGCAGCTTAGAACAGGGAAACACCATATATTTT. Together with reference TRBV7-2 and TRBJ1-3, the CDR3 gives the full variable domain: GAGVSQSPSNKVTEKGKDVELRCDPISGHTALYWYRQSLGQGLEFLIYFQGNSAPDKSGLPSDRFSAERTGGSVSTLTIQRTQQEDSAVYLCASSLEQGNTIYFGEGSWLTVV.

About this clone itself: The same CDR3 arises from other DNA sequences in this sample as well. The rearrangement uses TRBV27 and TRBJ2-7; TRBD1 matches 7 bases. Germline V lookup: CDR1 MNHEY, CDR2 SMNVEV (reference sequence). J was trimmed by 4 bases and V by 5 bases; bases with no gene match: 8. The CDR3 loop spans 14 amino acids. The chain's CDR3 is CASSPNRDSYEQYF. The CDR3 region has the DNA TGTGCCAGCAGTCCCAACCGGGACAGTTACGAGCAGTACTTC.

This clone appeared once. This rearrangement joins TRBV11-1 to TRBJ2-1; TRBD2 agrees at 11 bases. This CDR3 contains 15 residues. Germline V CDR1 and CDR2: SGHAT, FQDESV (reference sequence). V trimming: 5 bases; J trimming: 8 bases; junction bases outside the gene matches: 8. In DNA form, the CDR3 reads TGTGCCAGCAGCCGAAGACTAGCGGGAACCGATGAGCAGTTCTTC. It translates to CASSRRLAGTDEQFF.

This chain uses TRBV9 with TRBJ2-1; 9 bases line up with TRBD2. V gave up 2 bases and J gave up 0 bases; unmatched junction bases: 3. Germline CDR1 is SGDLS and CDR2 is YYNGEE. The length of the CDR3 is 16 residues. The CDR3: CASSVKTSGSYNEQFF. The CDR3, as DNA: TGTGCCAGCAGCGTGAAGACTAGCGGCTCCTACAATGAGCAGTTCTTC.

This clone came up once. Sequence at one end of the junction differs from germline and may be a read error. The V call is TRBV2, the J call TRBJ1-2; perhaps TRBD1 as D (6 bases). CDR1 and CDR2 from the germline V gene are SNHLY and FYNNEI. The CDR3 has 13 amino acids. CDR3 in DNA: TGTGCCAGCAGTGAAACAGGGCCAGAGCGATCCGGATTC. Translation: CASSETGPERSGF.

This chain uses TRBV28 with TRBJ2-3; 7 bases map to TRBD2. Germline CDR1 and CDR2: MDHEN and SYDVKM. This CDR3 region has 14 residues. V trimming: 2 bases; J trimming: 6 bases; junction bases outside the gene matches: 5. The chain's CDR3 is CASSLREAEDTQYF. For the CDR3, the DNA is TGTGCCAGCAGTTTACGGGAGGCGGAGGATACGCAGTATTTT. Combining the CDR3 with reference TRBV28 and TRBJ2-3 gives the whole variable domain DVKVTQSSRYLVKRTGEKVFLECVQDMDHENMFWYRQDPGLGLRLIYFSYDVKMKEKGDIPEGYSVSREKKERFSLILESASTNQTSMYLCASSLREAEDTQYFGPGTRLTVL.

CDR3 sequence reads: CASRRQTSYEQYF. The CDR3 bases are TGTGCCAGCAGAAGACAGACCAGCTACGAGCAGTACTTC. The J gene is TRBJ2-7, the V gene TRBV12-3 or TRBV12-4, with D perhaps TRBD1 (5 bases). This CDR3 has 13 amino acids. The ends were cut back, 6 bases at V and 3 bases at J, with 12 bases in the middle.

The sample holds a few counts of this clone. CDR3 sequence (DNA): TGTGCCAGCAGCCGTAACGATCTAACTCACGGCTACACCTTC. It encodes CASSRNDLTHGYTF. The V gene is TRBV7-9, the J gene TRBJ1-2; D gene unclear. There are 14 residues in the CDR3. Germline loops: CDR1 SEHNR, CDR2 FQNEAQ (reference sequence). V was cut by 5 bases and J by 8 bases, with 18 bases left in between.

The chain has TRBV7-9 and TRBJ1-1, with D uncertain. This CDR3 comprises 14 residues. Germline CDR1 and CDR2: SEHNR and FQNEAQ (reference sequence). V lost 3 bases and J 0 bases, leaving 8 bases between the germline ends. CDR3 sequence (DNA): TGTGCCAGCAGCTTGGGCACCTTGAACACTGAAGCTTTCTTT. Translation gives CASSLGTLNTEAFF.

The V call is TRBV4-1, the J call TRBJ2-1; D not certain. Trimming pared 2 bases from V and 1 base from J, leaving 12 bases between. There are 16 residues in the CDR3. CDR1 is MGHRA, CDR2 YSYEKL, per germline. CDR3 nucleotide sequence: TGCGCCAGCAGCCAATCCCAGGTCTTATCCTACAATGAGCAGTTCTTC. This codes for CASSQSQVLSYNEQFF.